This T cell receptor (beta chain) was sequenced for a study of shared clonotypes between healthy human individuals. General observations from the study: Generation of non-shared clonotypes was less probable than generation of clonotypes shared by all four donors.

The material for each subset, its genomic DNA, was split evenly across several immunoSEQ plates. TCRdb's copy holds only in-frame clones and misses some; the assay was immunoSEQ multiplex PCR. The table records 2 million to 2.5 million clones, about 90% of them present only once. Concerning this clone: Antigen: not known. Within the sample, other DNA sequences also encode this same CDR3.

The V gene's germline CDR1 is KGHSH and CDR2 LQKENI. V was clipped by 1 base and J by 3 bases, with 3 bases between them. The CDR3 totals 12 residues. Sample: naive CD4+ T cells from PBMCs. Documented subset: CD45RA+ positively selected. The sequence was obtained from a man between 18 and 29 years old in good health. Some clones in this sample may be carry-over from other donors' samples. The V and J genes are TRBV18 and TRBJ2-5; the D is unclear. The CDR3 reads CASSPQEETQYF. CDR3 DNA sequence: TGTGCCAGCTCACCACAAGAAGAGACCCAGTACTTC.